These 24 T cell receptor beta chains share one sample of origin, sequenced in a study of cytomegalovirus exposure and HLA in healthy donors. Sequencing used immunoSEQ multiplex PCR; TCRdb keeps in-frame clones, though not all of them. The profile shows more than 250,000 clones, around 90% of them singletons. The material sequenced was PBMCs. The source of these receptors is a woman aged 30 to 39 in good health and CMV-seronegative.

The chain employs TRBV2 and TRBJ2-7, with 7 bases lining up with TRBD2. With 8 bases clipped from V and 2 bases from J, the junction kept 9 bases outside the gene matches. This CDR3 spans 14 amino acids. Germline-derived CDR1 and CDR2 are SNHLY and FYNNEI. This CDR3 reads CASVGGGSTYEQYF. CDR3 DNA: TGTGCCAGCGTCGGGGGAGGGTCCACCTACGAGCAGTACTTC.

CDR3: CASSWTGNTEAFF. CDR3 coding DNA: TGTGCCAGCAGTTGGACAGGGAACACTGAAGCTTTCTTT. This chain connects TRBV6-5 to TRBJ1-1; 7 bases line up with TRBD1. CDR1 is MNHEY and CDR2 is SVGAGI in the germline V gene. The CDR3 is 13 amino acids. V dropped 4 bases and J dropped 1; count of bases not matched to a gene: 0.

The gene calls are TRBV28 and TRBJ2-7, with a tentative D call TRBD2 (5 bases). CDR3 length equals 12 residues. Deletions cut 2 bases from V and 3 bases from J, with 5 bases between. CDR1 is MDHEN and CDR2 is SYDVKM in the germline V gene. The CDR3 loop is CASSLRDYEQYF. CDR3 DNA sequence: TGTGCCAGCAGTTTACGGGACTACGAGCAGTACTTC. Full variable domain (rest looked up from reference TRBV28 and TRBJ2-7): DVKVTQSSRYLVKRTGEKVFLECVQDMDHENMFWYRQDPGLGLRLIYFSYDVKMKEKGDIPEGYSVSREKKERFSLILESASTNQTSMYLCASSLRDYEQYFGPGTRLTVT.

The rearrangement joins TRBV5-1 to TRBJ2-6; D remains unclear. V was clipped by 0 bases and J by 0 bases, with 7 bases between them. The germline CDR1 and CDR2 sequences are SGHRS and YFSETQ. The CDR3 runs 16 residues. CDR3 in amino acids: CASSLVAHSGANVLTF. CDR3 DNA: TGCGCCAGCAGCTTGGTGGCCCACTCTGGGGCCAACGTCCTGACTTTC.

The CDR3 DNA reads TGTGCCAGCAGCACCGGGAGCCAAGAGACCCAGTACTTC. Its translation: CASSTGSQETQYF. The chain has TRBV11-3 and TRBJ2-5, with TRBD2 as a possible D gene (6 bases). CDR3 length: 13 amino acids. Germline CDR1 SGHNT, CDR2 YENEEA. V was cut by 5 bases and J by 1 base, with 8 bases left in between.

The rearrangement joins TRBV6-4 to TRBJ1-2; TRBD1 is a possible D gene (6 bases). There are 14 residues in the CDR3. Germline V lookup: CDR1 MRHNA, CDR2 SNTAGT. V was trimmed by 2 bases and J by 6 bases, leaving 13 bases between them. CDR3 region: CASSDGRGRDGYTF. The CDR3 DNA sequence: TGTGCCAGCAGTGACGGTCGGGGGCGCGATGGCTACACCTTC.

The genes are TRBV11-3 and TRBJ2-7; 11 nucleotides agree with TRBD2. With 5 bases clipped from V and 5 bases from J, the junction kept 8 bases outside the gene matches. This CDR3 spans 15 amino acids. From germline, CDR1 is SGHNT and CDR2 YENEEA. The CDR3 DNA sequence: TGTGCCAGCAGCCCCCTACTAGCGGGAGCCCACGAGCAGTACTTC. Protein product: CASSPLLAGAHEQYF.

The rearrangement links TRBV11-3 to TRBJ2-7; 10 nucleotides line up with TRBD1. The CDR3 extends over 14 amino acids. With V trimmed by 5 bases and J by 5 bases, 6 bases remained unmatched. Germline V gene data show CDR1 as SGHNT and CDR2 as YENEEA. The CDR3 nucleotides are TGTGCCAGCAGCCGACAGGGGGCTCGGCACGAGCAGTACTTC. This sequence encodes CASSRQGARHEQYF. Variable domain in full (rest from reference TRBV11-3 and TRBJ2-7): EAGVVQSPRYKIIEKKQPVAFWCNPISGHNTLYWYLQNLGQGPELLIRYENEEAVDDSQLPKDRFSAERLKGVDSTLKIQPAELGDSAVYLCASSRQGARHEQYFGPGTRLTVT.

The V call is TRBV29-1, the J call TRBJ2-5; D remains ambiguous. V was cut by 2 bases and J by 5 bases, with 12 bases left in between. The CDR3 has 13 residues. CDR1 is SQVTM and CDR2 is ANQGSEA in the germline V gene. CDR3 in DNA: TGCAGCGTTGAAAAGGTAGTTCGCGAGACCCAGTACTTC. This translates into CSVEKVVRETQYF.

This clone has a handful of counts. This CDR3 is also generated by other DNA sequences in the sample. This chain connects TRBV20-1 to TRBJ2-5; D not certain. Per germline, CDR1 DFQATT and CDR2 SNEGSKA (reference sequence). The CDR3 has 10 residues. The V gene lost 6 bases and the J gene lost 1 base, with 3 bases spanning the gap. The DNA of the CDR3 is TGCAGTGCCATCCAAGAGACCCAGTACTTC. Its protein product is CSAIQETQYF.

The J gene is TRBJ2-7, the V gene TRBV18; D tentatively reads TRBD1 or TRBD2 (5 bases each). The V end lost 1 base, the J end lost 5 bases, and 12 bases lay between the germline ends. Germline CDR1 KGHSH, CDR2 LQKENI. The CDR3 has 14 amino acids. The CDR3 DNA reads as TGTGCCAGCTCACCACTAAAGGGGACCAACGAGCAGTACTTC. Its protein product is CASSPLKGTNEQYF. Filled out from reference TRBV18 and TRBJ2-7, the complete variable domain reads NAGVMQNPRHLVRRRGQEARLRCSPMKGHSHVYWYRQLPEEGLKFMVYLQKENIIDESGMPKERFSAEFPKEGPSILRIQQVVRGDSAAYFCASSPLKGTNEQYFGPGTRLTVT.

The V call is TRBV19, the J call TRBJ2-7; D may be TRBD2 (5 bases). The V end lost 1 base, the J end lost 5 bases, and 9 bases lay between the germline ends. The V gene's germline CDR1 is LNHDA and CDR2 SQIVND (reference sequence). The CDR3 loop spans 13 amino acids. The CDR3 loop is CASSIALRDEQYF. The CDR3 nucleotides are TGTGCCAGTAGTATAGCCTTGAGGGACGAGCAGTACTTC.

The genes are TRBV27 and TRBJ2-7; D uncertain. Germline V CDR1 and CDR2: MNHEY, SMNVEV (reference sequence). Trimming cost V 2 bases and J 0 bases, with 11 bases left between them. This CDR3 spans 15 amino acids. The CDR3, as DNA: TGTGCCAGCAGTTTAATCGGCGTGGGCTCCTACGAGCAGTACTTC. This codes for CASSLIGVGSYEQYF.

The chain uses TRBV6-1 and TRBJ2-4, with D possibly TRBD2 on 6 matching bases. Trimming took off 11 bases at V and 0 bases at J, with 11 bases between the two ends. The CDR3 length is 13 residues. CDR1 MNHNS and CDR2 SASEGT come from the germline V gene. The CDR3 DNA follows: TGTGCCGGGGGAGGCCTAGCCAAAAACATTCAGTACTTC. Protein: CAGGGLAKNIQYF.

CDR3 DNA: TGTGCCAGCAGCCCGTTTAACACTGAAGCTTTCTTT. Translation gives CASSPFNTEAFF. J is TRBJ1-1 and V is TRBV9; D is uncertain. Germline lookup yields CDR1 SGDLS and CDR2 YYNGEE. CDR3 length: 12 amino acids. The V end was cut by 4 bases, the J end by 2 bases, with 6 bases between.

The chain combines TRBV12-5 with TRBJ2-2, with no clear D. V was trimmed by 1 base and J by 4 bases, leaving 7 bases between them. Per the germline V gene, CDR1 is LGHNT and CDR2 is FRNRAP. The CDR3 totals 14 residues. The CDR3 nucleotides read TGTGCTAGTGGTTTGGACAGACCCACCGGGGAGCTGTTTTTT. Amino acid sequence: CASGLDRPTGELFF.

The CDR3 nucleotides are TGTGCCAGCAGCTTAGAGGGGCACTGGTCCTACGAGCAGTACTTC. Its translation is CASSLEGHWSYEQYF. The chain uses TRBV7-2 and TRBJ2-7; D is possibly TRBD1 (5 bases). V shed 1 base and J shed 1 base, with 11 bases lying between them. CDR3 length: 15 residues. Germline lookup yields CDR1 SGHTA and CDR2 FQGNSA. Combining the CDR3 with reference TRBV7-2 and TRBJ2-7 gives the whole variable domain GAGVSQSPSNKVTEKGKDVELRCDPISGHTALYWYRQSLGQGLEFLIYFQGNSAPDKSGLPSDRFSAERTGGSVSTLTIQRTQQEDSAVYLCASSLEGHWSYEQYFGPGTRLTVT.

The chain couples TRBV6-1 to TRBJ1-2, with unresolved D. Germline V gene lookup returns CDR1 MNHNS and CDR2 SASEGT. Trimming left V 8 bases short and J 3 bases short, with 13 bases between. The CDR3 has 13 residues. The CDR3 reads CASAVPEDYGYTF. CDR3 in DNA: TGTGCCAGCGCGGTCCCTGAGGACTATGGCTACACCTTC.

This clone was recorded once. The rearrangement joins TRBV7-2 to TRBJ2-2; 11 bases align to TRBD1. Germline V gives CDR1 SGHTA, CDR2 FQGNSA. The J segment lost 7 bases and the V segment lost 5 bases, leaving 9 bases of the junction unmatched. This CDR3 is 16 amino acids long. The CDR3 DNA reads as TGTGCCAGCAGCACAGATGGACAGGGGGCCATCGGGGAGCTGTTTTTT. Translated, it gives CASSTDGQGAIGELFF.

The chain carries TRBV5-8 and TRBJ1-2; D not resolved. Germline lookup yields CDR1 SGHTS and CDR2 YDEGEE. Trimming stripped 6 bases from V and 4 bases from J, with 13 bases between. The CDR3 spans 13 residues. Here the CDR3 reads CASTFQKGYGYTF. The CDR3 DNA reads TGTGCCAGCACCTTTCAGAAAGGCTATGGCTACACCTTC.

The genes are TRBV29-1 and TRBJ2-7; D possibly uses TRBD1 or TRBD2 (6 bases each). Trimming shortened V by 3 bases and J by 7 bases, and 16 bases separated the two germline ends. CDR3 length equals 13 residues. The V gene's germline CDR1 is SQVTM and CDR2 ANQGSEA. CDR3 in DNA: TGCAGCGTTGAGGGGGGCGCCTCGAGAGAGCAGTACTTC. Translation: CSVEGGASREQYF.

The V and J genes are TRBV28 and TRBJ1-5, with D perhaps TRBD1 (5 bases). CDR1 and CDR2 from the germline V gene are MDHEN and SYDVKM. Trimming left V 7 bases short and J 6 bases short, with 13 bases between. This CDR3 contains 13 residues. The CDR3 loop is CASIGGSGQPQHF. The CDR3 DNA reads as TGTGCCAGCATTGGGGGTTCTGGTCAGCCCCAGCATTTT.

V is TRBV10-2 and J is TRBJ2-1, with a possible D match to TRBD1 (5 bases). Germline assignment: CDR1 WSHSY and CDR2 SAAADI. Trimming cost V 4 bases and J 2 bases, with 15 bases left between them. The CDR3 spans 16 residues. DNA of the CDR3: TGCGCCAGCAGTGTCCAACAGGAAGAGGCCTACAATGAGCAGTTCTTC. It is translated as CASSVQQEEAYNEQFF.

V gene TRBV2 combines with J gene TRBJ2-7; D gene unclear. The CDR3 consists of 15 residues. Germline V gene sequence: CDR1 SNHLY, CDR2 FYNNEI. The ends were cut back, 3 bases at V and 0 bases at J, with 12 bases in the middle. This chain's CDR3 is CASSDIWASSYEQYF. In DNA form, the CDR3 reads TGTGCCAGCAGTGATATTTGGGCAAGCTCCTACGAGCAGTACTTC. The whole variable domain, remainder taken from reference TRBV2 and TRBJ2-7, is EPEVTQTPSHQVTQMGQEVILRCVPISNHLYFYWYRQILGQKVEFLVSFYNNEISEKSEIFDDQFSVERPDGSNFTLKIRSTKLEDSAMYFCASSDIWASSYEQYFGPGTRLTVT.